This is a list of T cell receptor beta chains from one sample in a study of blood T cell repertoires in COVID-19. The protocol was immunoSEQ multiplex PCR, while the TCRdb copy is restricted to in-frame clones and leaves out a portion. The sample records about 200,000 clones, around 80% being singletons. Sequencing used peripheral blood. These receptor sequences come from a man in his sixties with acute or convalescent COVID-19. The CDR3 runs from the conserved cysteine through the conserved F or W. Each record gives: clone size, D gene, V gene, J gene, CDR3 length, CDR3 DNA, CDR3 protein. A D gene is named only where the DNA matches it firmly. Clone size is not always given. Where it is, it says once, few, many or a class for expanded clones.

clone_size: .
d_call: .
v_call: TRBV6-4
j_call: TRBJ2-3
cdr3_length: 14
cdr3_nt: TGTGCCAGCAGTGACTCGCCCTCTCGGGGTACGCAGTATTTT
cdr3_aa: CASSDSPSRGTQYF

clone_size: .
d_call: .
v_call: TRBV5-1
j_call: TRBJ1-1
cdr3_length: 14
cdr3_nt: TGCGCCAGCAGCTTGGGGGCCGCGAACACTGAAGCTTTCTTT
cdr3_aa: CASSLGAANTEAFF

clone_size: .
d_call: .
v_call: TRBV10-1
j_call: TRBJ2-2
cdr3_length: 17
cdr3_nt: TGCGCCACCTCTCTCCCTAAACGGAGACTGAACACCGGGGAGCTGTTTTTT
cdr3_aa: CATSLPKRRLNTGELFF

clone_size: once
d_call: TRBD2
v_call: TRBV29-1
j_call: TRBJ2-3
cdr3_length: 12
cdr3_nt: TGCAGTACGCGGGACTACATTTATACGCAGTATTTT
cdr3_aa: CSTRDYIYTQYF

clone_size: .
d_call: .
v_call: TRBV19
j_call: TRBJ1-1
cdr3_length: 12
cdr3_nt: TGTGCCAGTAAACAGGGTTACACTGAAGCTTTCTTT
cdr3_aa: CASKQGYTEAFF

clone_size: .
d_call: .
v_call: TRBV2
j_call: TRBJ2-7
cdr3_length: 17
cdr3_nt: TGTGCCAGCAGACCCGCGTCCGGGACATTCTTCGACTACGAGCAGTACTTC
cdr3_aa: CASRPASGTFFDYEQYF

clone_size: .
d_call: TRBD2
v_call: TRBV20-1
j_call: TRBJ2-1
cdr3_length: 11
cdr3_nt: TGCAGTGCTAGATGGGAGGGGCTTATCCTCTTC
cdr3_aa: CSARWEGLILF

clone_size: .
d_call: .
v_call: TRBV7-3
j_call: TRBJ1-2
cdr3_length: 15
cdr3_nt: TGTGCCAGCAGCGCCGGTTCCGGGGGTCACTATGGCTACACCTTC
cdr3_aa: CASSAGSGGHYGYTF

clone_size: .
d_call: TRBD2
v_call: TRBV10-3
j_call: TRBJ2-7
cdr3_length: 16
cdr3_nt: TGTGCCATCAGTGGTACTAGCGGGAGTAACTCCTACGAGCAGTACTTC
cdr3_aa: CAISGTSGSNSYEQYF

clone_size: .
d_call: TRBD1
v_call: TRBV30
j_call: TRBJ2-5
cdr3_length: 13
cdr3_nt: TGTGCCCTTTCGACAGGGAGCGAGGAGACCCAGTACTTC
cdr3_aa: CALSTGSEETQYF

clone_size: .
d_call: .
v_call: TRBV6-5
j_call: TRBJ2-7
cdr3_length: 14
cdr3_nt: TGTGCCAGCAGGGCTTTTTTGCCCTCCTACGAGCAGTACTTC
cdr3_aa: CASRAFLPSYEQYF